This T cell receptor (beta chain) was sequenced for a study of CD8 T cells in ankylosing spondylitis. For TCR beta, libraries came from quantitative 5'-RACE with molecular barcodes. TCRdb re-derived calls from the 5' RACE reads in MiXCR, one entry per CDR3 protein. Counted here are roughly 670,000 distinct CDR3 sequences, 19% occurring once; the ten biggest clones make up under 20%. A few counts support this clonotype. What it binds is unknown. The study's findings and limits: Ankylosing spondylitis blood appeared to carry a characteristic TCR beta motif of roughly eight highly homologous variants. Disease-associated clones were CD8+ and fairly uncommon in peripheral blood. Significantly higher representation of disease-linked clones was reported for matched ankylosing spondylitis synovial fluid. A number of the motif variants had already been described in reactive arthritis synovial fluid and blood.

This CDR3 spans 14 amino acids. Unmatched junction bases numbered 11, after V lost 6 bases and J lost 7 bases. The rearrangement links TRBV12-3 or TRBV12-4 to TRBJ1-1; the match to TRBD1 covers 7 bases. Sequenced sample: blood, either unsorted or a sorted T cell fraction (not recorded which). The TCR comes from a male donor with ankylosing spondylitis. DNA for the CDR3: TGTGCCAGCAGCCTAAACTTACAGGGGATTGAAGCTTTCTTT. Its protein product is CASSLNLQGIEAFF.